A selection of T cell receptor beta chains follows, all from one sample in a study of cytomegalovirus exposure and HLA in healthy donors. Using immunoSEQ multiplex PCR, the repertoire was profiled, and TCRdb retains in-frame clones only, with some absent. The sample holds roughly 200,000 clones; roughly 78% are singletons and the top ten take under 0.75%. The specimen sequenced was PBMCs. The receptors shown here come from a woman aged 40 to 50 in good health and CMV-seronegative. CDR3s include the opening cysteine and the closing phenylalanine or tryptophan. The D gene is left open where the match is weak. Clone size is shown for a subset of rows, as once, few, many or a class of expanded clone.

>many|TRBV5-6|TRBJ1-1|NA
CASSLAPQGMNTEAFF
TGTGCCAGCAGCTTGGCACCACAGGGCATGAACACTGAAGCTTTCTTT
>NA|TRBV10-3|TRBJ1-6|NA
CAISVAPLRGSPLHF
TGTGCCATCAGTGTAGCGCCATTACGAGGTTCACCCCTCCACTTT
>NA|TRBV7-3|TRBJ1-1|TRBD1
CASSEDRATEAFF
TGTGCCAGCAGTGAAGACAGGGCCACTGAAGCTTTCTTT
>NA|TRBV14|TRBJ2-1|NA
CASSHLPYNEQFF
TGTGCCAGCAGCCACCTCCCCTACAATGAGCAGTTCTTC
>NA|TRBV13|TRBJ2-5|TRBD1
CASSLSGGGKTQYF
TGTGCCAGCAGCTTATCAGGGGGCGGAAAGACCCAGTACTTC
>NA|TRBV4-1|TRBJ2-1|TRBD2
CASSPMTSGIHNEQFF
TGCGCCAGCAGCCCAATGACTAGCGGTATCCACAATGAGCAGTTCTTC
>NA|TRBV6-4|TRBJ1-1|TRBD1
CASSDGGGPNTEAFF
TGTGCCAGCAGTGACGGAGGGGGCCCGAACACTGAAGCTTTCTTT
>NA|TRBV11-3|TRBJ1-2|NA
CASSLKAVHGYTF
TGTGCCAGCAGTCTGAAGGCGGTTCATGGCTACACCTTC
>NA|TRBV28|TRBJ1-2|NA
CASSLIPRNYGYTF
TGTGCCAGCAGTTTAATCCCCAGGAACTATGGCTACACCTTC
>NA|TRBV23-1|TRBJ1-1|NA
CASTPSTIPDTEAFF
TGCGCCAGCACCCCAAGTACTATTCCAGACACTGAAGCTTTCTTT
>NA|TRBV4-2|TRBJ2-1|TRBD2
CASSFSGRGDEQFF
TGTGCCAGCAGCTTTAGCGGGAGGGGGGATGAGCAGTTCTTC
>NA|TRBV27|TRBJ1-5|NA
CASRRDFGSNQPQHF
TGTGCCAGCAGACGGGACTTCGGGAGCAATCAGCCCCAGCATTTT
>NA|TRBV7-9|TRBJ1-2|TRBD1
CASSTGTGGGEHGYTF
TGTGCCAGCAGCACCGGGACAGGGGGCGGAGAGCATGGCTACACCTTC
>few|TRBV25-1|TRBJ1-1|NA
CASSRTLGSLNTEAFF
TGTGCCAGCAGTAGAACCTTGGGCTCTCTGAACACTGAAGCTTTCTTT
>NA|TRBV5-1|TRBJ2-2|NA
CASSLDFQGTGELFF
TGCGCCAGCAGCTTGGATTTCCAGGGCACCGGGGAGCTGTTTTTT
>NA|TRBV27|TRBJ2-5|TRBD2
CASSHSGRETQYF
TGTGCCAGCAGTCACAGCGGGAGGGAGACCCAGTACTTC
>NA|TRBV19|TRBJ2-1|TRBD2
CASSPGLAGSVYNEQFF
TGTGCCAGTAGCCCTGGACTAGCGGGGTCGGTCTACAATGAGCAGTTCTTC
>NA|TRBV6-5|TRBJ1-5|NA
CASSYGQRNQPQHF
TGTGCCAGCAGTTACGGGCAGAGAAATCAGCCCCAGCATTTT
>NA|TRBV6-6|TRBJ2-7|TRBD1
CASRPRTGSYEQYF
TGTGCCAGCAGACCTCGGACAGGGTCCTACGAGCAGTACTTC
>NA|TRBV11-2|TRBJ2-1|TRBD2
CASSFSGSAYNEQFF
TGTGCCAGCAGCTTCAGCGGGAGTGCCTACAATGAGCAGTTCTTC
>NA|TRBV6-1|TRBJ2-7|NA
CASSALLGYEQYF
TGTGCCAGCAGTGCCTTATTGGGCTACGAGCAGTACTTC
>NA|TRBV11-3|TRBJ1-3|NA
CASSLEVQAVSGNTIYF
TGTGCCAGCAGCTTAGAAGTTCAAGCCGTCTCTGGAAACACCATATATTTT
>NA|TRBV6-5|TRBJ2-5|NA
CASSSPVPGTQYF
TGTGCCAGCAGTTCCCCGGTTCCAGGGACCCAGTACTTC
>NA|TRBV9|TRBJ1-4|TRBD1
CASSDPGQLDYRATNEKLFF
TGTGCCAGCAGCGACCCGGGACAGCTCGACTACCGGGCAACTAATGAAAAACTGTTTTTT
>NA|TRBV7-2|TRBJ2-2|NA
CASSLWTANTGELFF
TGTGCCAGCAGCTTATGGACAGCGAACACCGGGGAGCTGTTTTTT
>NA|TRBV6-6|TRBJ1-6|NA
CASSPPGNSPLHF
TGTGCCAGCAGCCCTCCCGGGAATTCACCCCTCCACTTT
>few|TRBV2|TRBJ1-2|TRBD1
CASSVGQGANGYTF
TGTGCCAGCAGCGTCGGACAGGGGGCTAATGGCTACACCTTC
>NA|TRBV7-9|TRBJ1-2|TRBD1
CASTGRGQGYTF
TGTGCCAGCACTGGCAGGGGGCAAGGCTACACCTTC
>NA|TRBV2|TRBJ2-5|NA
CASASTGLETQYF
TGTGCCAGCGCTTCCACAGGGCTAGAGACCCAGTACTTC
>NA|TRBV11-2|TRBJ1-3|NA
CASSLGVLGGNTIYF
TGTGCCAGCAGCTTAGGCGTTCTAGGTGGAAACACCATATATTTT
>once|TRBV6-1|TRBJ2-7|NA
CASSEPAGRALGNYEQYF
TGTGCCAGCAGTGAACCTGCGGGTAGGGCCCTAGGAAACTACGAGCAGTACTTC
>once|TRBV10-2|TRBJ1-6|TRBD1
CASSDPGQGRSSSPLHF
TGCGCCAGCAGTGACCCCGGACAGGGAAGAAGCAGTTCACCCCTCCACTTT
>NA|TRBV5-1|TRBJ2-3|NA
CASRLGGTVNTDTQYF
TGCGCCAGCAGGCTTGGAGGGACAGTAAACACAGATACGCAGTATTTT
>NA|TRBV4-1|TRBJ2-4|NA
CASSQGAGGKNIQYF
TGCGCCAGCAGCCAGGGGGCTGGGGGCAAAAACATTCAGTACTTC
>NA|TRBV7-2|TRBJ2-7|NA
CASSPFGERQYF
TGTGCCAGCAGCCCATTCGGGGAAAGGCAGTACTTC
>NA|TRBV6-1|TRBJ1-1|NA
CASSLERNTEAFF
TGTGCCAGCAGTCTTGAGAGGAACACTGAAGCTTTCTTT
>few|TRBV29-1|TRBJ1-2|NA
CTIEEGNRGYTF
TGCACCATTGAGGAGGGGAATAGGGGCTACACCTTC
>NA|TRBV5-1|TRBJ1-2|NA
CASSLGTLNYGYTF
TGCGCCAGCAGCTTGGGGACACTTAACTATGGCTACACCTTC
>NA|TRBV5-1|TRBJ2-2|NA
CASSLEGSGTGELFF
TGCGCCAGCAGCTTGGAGGGTAGCGGCACCGGGGAGCTGTTTTTT
>NA|TRBV30|TRBJ2-6|TRBD1
CAWLTGVHSSGVNVLTF
TGTGCCTGGTTGACAGGGGTCCATTCCTCTGGGGTCAACGTCCTGACTTTC
>NA|TRBV30|TRBJ1-4|NA
CAWSVQINEKLFF
TGTGCCTGGAGTGTACAGATTAATGAAAAACTGTTTTTT
>NA|TRBV27|TRBJ2-5|NA
CASSLSDGAPQETQYF
TGTGCCAGCAGTTTATCCGACGGAGCCCCCCAAGAGACCCAGTACTTC
>NA|TRBV7-9|TRBJ1-4|NA
CASSLIQSNEKLFF
TGTGCCAGCAGCTTAATACAGTCTAATGAAAAACTGTTTTTT
>NA|TRBV29-1|TRBJ1-2|NA
CSVVLITNYGYTF
TGCAGCGTTGTTTTAATTACTAACTATGGCTACACCTTC
>NA|TRBV6-6|TRBJ1-6|NA
CASKPGQRYNSPLHF
TGTGCCAGCAAACCAGGACAGAGATATAATTCACCCCTCCACTTT
>few|TRBV7-9|TRBJ2-3|TRBD1
CASSSGQGDTDTQYF
TGTGCCAGCAGCTCGGGACAGGGGGACACAGATACGCAGTATTTT
>once|TRBV19|TRBJ1-4|NA
CASRNRRLATNEKLFF
TGTGCCTCTAGGAACAGGAGACTTGCAACTAATGAAAAACTGTTTTTT
>few|TRBV5-1|TRBJ1-1|NA
CASSLVGQGIANTEAFF
TGCGCCAGCAGCTTGGTGGGTCAGGGCATTGCGAACACTGAAGCTTTCTTT
>once|TRBV5-1|TRBJ2-3|TRBD1
CASSRDRASTDTQYF
TGCGCCAGCAGTCGGGACAGGGCTAGCACAGATACGCAGTATTTT
>few|TRBV6-5|TRBJ2-3|NA
CASRPPGTDTQYF
TGTGCCAGCAGGCCCCCGGGGACAGATACGCAGTATTTT
>NA|TRBV28|TRBJ1-2|TRBD1
CASSLATGGALYGYTF
TGTGCCAGCAGTTTAGCCACAGGGGGGGCCCTCTATGGCTACACCTTC
>NA|TRBV5-6|TRBJ1-2|NA
CASSTGRADGYTF
TGTGCCAGCAGCACCGGGAGGGCCGATGGCTACACCTTC
>once|TRBV5-1|TRBJ2-5|TRBD1
CASRLGTGGTYQETQYF
TGCGCCAGCAGGTTAGGGACAGGGGGCACGTACCAAGAGACCCAGTACTTC
>NA|TRBV5-6|TRBJ2-2|TRBD1
CASTSFGQGGTGELFF
TGTGCCAGCACCAGCTTCGGACAGGGAGGCACCGGGGAGCTGTTTTTT